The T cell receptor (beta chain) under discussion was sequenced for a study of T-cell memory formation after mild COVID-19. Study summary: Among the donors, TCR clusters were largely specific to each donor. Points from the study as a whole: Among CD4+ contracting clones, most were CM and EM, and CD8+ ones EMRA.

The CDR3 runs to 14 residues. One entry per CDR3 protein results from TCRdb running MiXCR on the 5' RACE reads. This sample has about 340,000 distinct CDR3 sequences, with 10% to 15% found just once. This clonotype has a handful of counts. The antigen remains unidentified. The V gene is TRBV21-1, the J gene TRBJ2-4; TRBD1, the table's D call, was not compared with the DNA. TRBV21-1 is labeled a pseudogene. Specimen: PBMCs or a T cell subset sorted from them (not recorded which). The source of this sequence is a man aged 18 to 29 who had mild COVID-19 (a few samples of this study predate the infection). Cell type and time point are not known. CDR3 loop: CASSYRMAKNIQYF. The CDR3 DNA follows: TGTGCCAGCAGTTACAGGATGGCCAAAAACATTCAGTACTTC.